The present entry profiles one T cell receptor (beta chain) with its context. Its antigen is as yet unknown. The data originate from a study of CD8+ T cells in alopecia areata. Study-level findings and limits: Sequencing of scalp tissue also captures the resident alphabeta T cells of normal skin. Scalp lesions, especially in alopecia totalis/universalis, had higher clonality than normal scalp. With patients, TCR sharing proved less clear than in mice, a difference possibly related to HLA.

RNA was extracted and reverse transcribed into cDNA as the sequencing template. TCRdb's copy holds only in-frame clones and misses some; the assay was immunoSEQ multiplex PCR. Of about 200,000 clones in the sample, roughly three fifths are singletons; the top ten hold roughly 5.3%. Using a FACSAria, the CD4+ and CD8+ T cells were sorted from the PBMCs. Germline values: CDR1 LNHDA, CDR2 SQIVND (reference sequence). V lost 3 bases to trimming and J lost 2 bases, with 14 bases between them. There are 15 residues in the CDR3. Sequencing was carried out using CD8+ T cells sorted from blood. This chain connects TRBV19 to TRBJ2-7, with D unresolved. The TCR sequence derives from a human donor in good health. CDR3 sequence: CASSISASSTYEQYF. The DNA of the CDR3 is TGTGCCAGTAGTATTTCCGCCAGCTCAACCTACGAGCAGTACTTC.